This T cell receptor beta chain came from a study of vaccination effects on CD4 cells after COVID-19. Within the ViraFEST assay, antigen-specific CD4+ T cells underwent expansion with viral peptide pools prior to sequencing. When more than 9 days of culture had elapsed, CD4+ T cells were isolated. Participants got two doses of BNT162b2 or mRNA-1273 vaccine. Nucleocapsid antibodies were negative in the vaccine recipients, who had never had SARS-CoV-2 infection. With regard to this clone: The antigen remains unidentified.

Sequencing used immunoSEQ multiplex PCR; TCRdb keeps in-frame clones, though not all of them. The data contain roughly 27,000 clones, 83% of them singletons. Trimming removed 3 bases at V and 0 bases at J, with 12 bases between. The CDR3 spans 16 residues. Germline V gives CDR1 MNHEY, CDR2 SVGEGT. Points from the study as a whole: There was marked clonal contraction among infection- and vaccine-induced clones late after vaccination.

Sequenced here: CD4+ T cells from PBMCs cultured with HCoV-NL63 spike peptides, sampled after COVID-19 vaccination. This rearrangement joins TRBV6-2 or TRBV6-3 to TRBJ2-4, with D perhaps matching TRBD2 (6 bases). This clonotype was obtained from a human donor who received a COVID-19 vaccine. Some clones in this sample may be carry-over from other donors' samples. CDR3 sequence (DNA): TGTGCCAGCAGTTATGGAGGGTCCGTAGCCAAAAACATTCAGTACTTC. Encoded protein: CASSYGGSVAKNIQYF.